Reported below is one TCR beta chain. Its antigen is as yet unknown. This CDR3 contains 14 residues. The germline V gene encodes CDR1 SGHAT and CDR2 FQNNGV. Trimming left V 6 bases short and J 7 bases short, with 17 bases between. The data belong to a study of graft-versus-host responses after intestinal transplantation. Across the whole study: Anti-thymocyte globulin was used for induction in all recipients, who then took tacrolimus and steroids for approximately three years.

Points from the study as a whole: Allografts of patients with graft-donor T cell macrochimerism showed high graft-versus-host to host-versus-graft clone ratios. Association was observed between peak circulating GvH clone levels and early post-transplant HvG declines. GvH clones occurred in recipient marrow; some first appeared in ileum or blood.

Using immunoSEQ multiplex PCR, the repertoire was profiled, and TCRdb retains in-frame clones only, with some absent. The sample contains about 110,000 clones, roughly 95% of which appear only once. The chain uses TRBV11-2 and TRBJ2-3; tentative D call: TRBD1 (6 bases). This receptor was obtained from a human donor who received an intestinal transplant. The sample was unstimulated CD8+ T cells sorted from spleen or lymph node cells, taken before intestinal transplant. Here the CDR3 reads CASRIQGSTYTQYF. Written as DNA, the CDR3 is TGTGCCAGCAGGATACAGGGTTCCACTTATACGCAGTATTTT.